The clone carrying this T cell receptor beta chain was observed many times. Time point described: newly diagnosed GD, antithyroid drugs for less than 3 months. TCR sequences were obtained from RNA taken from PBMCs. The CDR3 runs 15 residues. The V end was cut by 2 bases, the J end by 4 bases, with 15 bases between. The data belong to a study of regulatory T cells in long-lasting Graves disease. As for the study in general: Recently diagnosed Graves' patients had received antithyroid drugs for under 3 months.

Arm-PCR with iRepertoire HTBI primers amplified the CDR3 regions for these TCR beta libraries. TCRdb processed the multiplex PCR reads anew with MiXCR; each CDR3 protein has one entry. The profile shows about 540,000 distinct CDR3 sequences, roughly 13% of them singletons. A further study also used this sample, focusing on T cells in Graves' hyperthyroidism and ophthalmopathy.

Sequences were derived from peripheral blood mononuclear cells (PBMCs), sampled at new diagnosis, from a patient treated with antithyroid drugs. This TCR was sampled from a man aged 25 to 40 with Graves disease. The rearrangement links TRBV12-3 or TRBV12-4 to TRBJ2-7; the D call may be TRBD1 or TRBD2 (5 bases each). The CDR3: CASSLRLGEIYEQYF. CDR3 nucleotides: TGTGCCAGCAGTTTAAGGTTAGGGGAGATATACGAGCAGTACTTC.